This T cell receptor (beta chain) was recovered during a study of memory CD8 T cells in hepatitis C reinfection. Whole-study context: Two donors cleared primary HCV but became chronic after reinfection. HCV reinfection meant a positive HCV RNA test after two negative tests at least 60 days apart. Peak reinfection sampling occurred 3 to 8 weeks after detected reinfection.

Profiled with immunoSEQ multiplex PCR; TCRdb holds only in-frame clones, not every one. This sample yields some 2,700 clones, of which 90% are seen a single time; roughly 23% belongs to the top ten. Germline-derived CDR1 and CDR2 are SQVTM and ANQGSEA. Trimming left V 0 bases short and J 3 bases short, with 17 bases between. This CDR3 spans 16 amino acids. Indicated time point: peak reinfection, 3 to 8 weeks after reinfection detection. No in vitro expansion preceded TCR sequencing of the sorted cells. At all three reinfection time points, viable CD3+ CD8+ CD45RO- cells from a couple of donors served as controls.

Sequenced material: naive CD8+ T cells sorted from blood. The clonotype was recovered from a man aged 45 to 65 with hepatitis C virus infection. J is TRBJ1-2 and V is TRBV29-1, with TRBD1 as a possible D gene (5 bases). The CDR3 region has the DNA TGCAGCGTTGAAGAGGCCGAGCAGGGAGGGTACTATGGCTACACCTTC. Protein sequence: CSVEEAEQGGYYGYTF.